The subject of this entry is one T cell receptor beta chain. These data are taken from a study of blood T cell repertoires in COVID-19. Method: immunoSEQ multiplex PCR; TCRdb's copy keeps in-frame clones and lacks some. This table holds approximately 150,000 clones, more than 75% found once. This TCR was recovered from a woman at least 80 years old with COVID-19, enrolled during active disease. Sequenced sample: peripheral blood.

The CDR3 loop is CASSPEGYSNNEQFF. The CDR3 nucleotides are TGTGCCAGCAGCCCCGAGGGATATAGTAACAATGAGCAGTTCTTC. The chain has TRBV7-6 and TRBJ2-1; possibly TRBD2 for D (5 bases). The CDR3 spans 15 residues. Germline CDR1 SGHVS, CDR2 FNYEAQ. Trimming cost V 5 bases and J 5 bases, with 16 bases left between them.